These T cell receptor beta chains were read from a single sample in a study of blood T cells in healthy people across ages. One entry per CDR3 protein results from TCRdb running MiXCR on the 5' RACE reads. The data show 650,000 to 1,000,000 distinct CDR3 sequences, 30% to 45% seen once. Input material: blood. These receptors were obtained from a man between 18 and 29 years old in good health. Each CDR3 is given with its conserved first and last residue. The D gene is left open where the match is weak. A row's size may be missing; if present it is once, few, many or a size class.

TRBV5-4	NA	NA	TRBJ2-1	CASSSGGWADNEQFF	TGTGCCAGCAGCTCGGGCGGATGGGCGGACAATGAGCAGTTCTTC
TRBV7-2	NA	NA	TRBJ2-3	CASSYQTELDTQYF	TGTGCCAGCAGCTACCAGACAGAATTGGATACGCAGTATTTT
TRBV5-1	NA	TRBD1	TRBJ2-7	CASSPRPGGSLYNEQYF	TGCGCCAGCAGCCCACGCCCAGGGGGCAGCCTCTACAATGAGCAGTACTTC
TRBV5-1	NA	NA	TRBJ2-4	CASSLSNRILAKNIQYF	TGCGCCAGCAGCTTGTCCAACAGGATACTAGCCAAAAACATTCAGTACTTC
TRBV9	few	TRBD1	TRBJ2-7	CASSVAGTGSYEQYF	TGTGCCAGCAGCGTAGCCGGGACAGGGTCATACGAGCAGTACTTC
TRBV7-2	NA	NA	TRBJ2-3	CASSPSWSQGVTRYF	TGTGCCAGCAGCCCTAGCTGGAGCCAGGGTGTTACGCGGTATTTT
TRBV9	NA	TRBD1	TRBJ1-5	CASSVGKDRVNQPQHF	TGTGCCAGCAGCGTAGGTAAGGACAGGGTCAATCAGCCCCAGCATTTT
TRBV12-3/TRBV12-4	few	TRBD1	TRBJ2-5	CASKQGDDFQETKYF	TGTGCCAGCAAACAGGGGGATGACTTCCAAGAGACCAAGTACTTC
TRBV12-3/TRBV12-4	many	TRBD1	TRBJ2-1	CASSLDREEEQFF	TGTGCCAGCAGTTTGGACAGGGAGGAAGAGCAGTTCTTC
TRBV7-6	once	TRBD2	TRBJ2-3	CASSSLAGLCTDTQYF	TGTGCCAGCAGCTCTCTAGCGGGGTTGTGCACAGATACGCAGTATTTT
TRBV7-2	NA	TRBD2	TRBJ2-1	CASSLSPGRAEGSYEQFF	TGTGCCAGCAGCTTATCCCCAGGGAGGGCTGAGGGCTCCTACGAGCAGTTCTTC
TRBV29-1	NA	TRBD1	TRBJ1-1	CSVDVRDRGELSTEAFF	TGCAGCGTTGATGTCCGAGACAGGGGAGAACTGAGCACTGAAGCTTTCTTT
TRBV29-1	NA	NA	TRBJ1-2	CSVAGAKGYTF	TGCAGCGTTGCGGGGGCGAAGGGCTACACCTTC
TRBV6-6	few	NA	TRBJ2-7	CASGPRLDYEQYF	TGTGCCAGCGGTCCGAGACTAGACTACGAGCAGTACTTC
TRBV13	few	TRBD2	TRBJ2-7	CASSLRAGDEQYF	TGTGCCAGCAGCTTAAGAGCGGGGGACGAGCAGTACTTC
TRBV6-2/TRBV6-3	NA	NA	TRBJ2-7	CASSYPKGPTNYNEQYF	TGTGCCAGCAGTTACCCTAAGGGTCCGACTAATTACAATGAGCAGTACTTC
TRBV7-9	many	NA	TRBJ2-1	CASSLITGYNEQFF	TGTGCCAGCAGCTTAATTACAGGCTACAATGAGCAGTTCTTC
TRBV20-1	NA	NA	TRBJ1-1	CSARGARDTEAFF	TGCAGTGCTAGAGGGGCAAGAGACACTGAAGCTTTCTTT
TRBV11-2	NA	TRBD1	TRBJ1-1	CASSWEGSGTGPRGEAFF	TGTGCCAGCTCCTGGGAGGGTTCCGGGACAGGACCCAGGGGTGAAGCTTTCTTT
TRBV5-1	few	TRBD1	TRBJ1-6	CASSSGTGGADSPLHF	TGCGCCAGCAGCTCTGGGACAGGGGGCGCAGATTCACCCCTCCACTTT
TRBV18	NA	TRBD2	TRBJ2-7	CASSRAGGEGEQYF	TGTGCCAGCTCACGCGCGGGGGGTGAGGGCGAGCAGTACTTC
TRBV4-1	few	NA	TRBJ1-2	CASSPLSGDGYTF	TGCGCCAGCAGCCCCCTAAGTGGGGATGGCTACACCTTC
TRBV20-1	NA	NA	TRBJ2-3	CSARMAGTDTQYF	TGCAGTGCTAGGATGGCGGGCACAGATACGCAGTATTTT
TRBV12-3/TRBV12-4	many	NA	TRBJ1-1	CASSLGQRAFF	TGTGCCAGCAGTTTAGGACAGAGAGCTTTCTTT
TRBV5-1	NA	NA	TRBJ2-3	CASSLAGFPSTETQYF	TGCGCCAGCAGTCTGGCGGGGTTCCCCAGCACAGAGACGCAGTATTTT
TRBV20-1	few	TRBD2	TRBJ2-2	CSARDRTSGGNGELFF	TGCAGTGCTAGAGATCGGACTAGCGGGGGTAACGGGGAGCTGTTTTTT
TRBV20-1	NA	NA	TRBJ2-4	CSARDRGPAKNIQYF	TGCAGTGCTAGAGATCGAGGACCAGCCAAAAACATTCAGTACTTC
TRBV12-3/TRBV12-4	few	NA	TRBJ1-4	CASSLTGLNEKLFF	TGTGCCAGCAGTTTGACAGGTCTGAATGAAAAACTGTTTTTT
TRBV12-3/TRBV12-4	NA	NA	TRBJ2-7	CASSSRDRSFYEQYF	TGTGCCAGCAGTTCCCGGGACCGGAGCTTTTACGAGCAGTACTTC
TRBV5-5	NA	TRBD1	TRBJ2-1	CASSLLGDRISYNEQFF	TGTGCCAGCAGCTTGCTCGGGGACAGGATCTCCTACAATGAGCAGTTCTTC
TRBV7-2	few	TRBD1	TRBJ1-2	CASSYLGQGANGYTF	TGTGCCAGCAGCTACCTGGGACAGGGGGCAAATGGCTACACCTTC
TRBV5-5	few	NA	TRBJ2-1	CASSGGWRNEQFF	TGTGCCAGCAGCGGGGGCTGGAGGAACGAGCAGTTCTTC
TRBV5-1	few	NA	TRBJ2-5	CASSLERGRETQYF	TGCGCCAGCAGCTTGGAGAGGGGTCGAGAGACCCAGTACTTC